A selection of T cell receptor beta chains follows, all from one sample in a study of blood T cell repertoires in COVID-19. Only in-frame clones appear in the TCRdb table, and some are missing; sequencing was by immunoSEQ multiplex PCR. This table has about 350,000 clones, about 88% appearing once. What was sequenced was peripheral blood. These receptors were taken from an older woman with COVID-19, enrolled during active disease. The conserved cysteine and the conserved F or W are not part of the CDR3 here.

V,CDR3
TRBV4-3,ASSPRTGLRETNEKLF
TRBV19,ASSIGFRLSNQPQH
TRBV18,ASSPKRGSGGYTDTQY
TRBV9,ASGRTGRTGELF
TRBV7-9,ASSLIPTGQGDNEQF
TRBV7-9,ASGWGSNLEAF
TRBV5-1,ASSLRLADYNEQF
TRBV30,AWAPGQGPYEQY
TRBV6-5,ASSSPGQGNYEQY
TRBV10-2,ASRLGGASTGELF
TRBV27,ASSLSFVGTNYEQY
TRBV3-1/TRBV3-2,ASSPPPGQGIPRGYT
TRBV6-5,ATRGVSYEQY
TRBV7-2,ASSFSRVSTSNEQF
TRBV25-1,ASSELDRNTGELF
TRBV6-2/TRBV6-3,ASSYPGTIFPGELF
TRBV19,ASSSYTFYGYT
TRBV4-1,ASSLIGGNTIY
TRBV18,ASSPAGSPNYGYT
TRBV30,AWTAGGDGYT
TRBV5-1,ASSTGGVNQPQH
TRBV30,AWTGRAGEGADTQY
TRBV5-6,ASSQTGGPQH
TRBV5-1,ASSLVSEGEKLF
TRBV19,ASSLNRAQGEQY
TRBV5-4,ASSLLAGGYTDTQY
TRBV6-5,ASSYRWSSYNSPLH
TRBV18,ASSPPAGGDEQY
TRBV7-2,ASSPRTRGNYEQY
TRBV18,ASSPRDTEAF
TRBV7-6,ASSQGQANTGELF
TRBV6-5,ASSLHRDKPYGYT
TRBV4-1,ASSPLGSLSYNEQF
TRBV29-1,SVAWRGDTEAF
TRBV6-6,ASRRIQGTNQPQH